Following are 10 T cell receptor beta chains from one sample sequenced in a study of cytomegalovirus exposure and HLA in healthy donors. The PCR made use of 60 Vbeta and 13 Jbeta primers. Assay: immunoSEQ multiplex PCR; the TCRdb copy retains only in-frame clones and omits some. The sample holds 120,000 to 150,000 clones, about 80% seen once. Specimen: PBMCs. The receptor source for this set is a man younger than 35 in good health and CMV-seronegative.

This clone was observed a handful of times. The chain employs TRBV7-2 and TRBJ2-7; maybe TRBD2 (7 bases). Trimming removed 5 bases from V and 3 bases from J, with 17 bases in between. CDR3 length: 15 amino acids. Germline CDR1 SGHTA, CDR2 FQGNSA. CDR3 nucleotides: TGTGCCAGCAGCACCGCGGGGGACATCGGCTACGAGCAGTACTTC. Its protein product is CASSTAGDIGYEQYF. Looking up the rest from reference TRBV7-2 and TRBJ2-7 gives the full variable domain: GAGVSQSPSNKVTEKGKDVELRCDPISGHTALYWYRQSLGQGLEFLIYFQGNSAPDKSGLPSDRFSAERTGGSVSTLTIQRTQQEDSAVYLCASSTAGDIGYEQYFGPGTRLTVT.

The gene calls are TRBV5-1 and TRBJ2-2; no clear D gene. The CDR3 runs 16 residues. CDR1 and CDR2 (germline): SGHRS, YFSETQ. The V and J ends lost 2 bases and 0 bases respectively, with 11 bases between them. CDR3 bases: TGCGCCAGCAGCTTTCAGGCGAGAGCGAACACCGGGGAGCTGTTTTTT. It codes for CASSFQARANTGELFF.

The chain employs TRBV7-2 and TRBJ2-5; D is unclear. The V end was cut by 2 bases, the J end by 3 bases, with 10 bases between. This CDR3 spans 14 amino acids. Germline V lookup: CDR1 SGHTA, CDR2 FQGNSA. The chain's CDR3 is CASSLIGGKETQYF. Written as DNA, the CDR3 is TGTGCCAGCAGCTTAATTGGCGGAAAAGAGACCCAGTACTTC.

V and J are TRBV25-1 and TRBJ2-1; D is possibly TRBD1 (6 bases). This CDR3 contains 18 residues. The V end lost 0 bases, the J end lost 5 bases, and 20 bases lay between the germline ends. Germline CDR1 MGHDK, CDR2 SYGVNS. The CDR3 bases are TGTGCCAGCAGTGAATATTTCGAAGGGACACCTAATAACAATGAGCAGTTCTTC. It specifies CASSEYFEGTPNNNEQFF.

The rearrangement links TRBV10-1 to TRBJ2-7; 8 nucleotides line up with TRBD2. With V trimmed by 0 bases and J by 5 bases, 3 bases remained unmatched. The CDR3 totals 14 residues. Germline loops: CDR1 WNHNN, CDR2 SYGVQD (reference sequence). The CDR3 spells CASSESRGVDEQYF. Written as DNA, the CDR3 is TGCGCCAGCAGTGAGTCGCGGGGGGTGGACGAGCAGTACTTC.

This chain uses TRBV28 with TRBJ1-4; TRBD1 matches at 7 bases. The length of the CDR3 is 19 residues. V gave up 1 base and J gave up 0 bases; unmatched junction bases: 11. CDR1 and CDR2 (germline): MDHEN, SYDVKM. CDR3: CASSLSKGAIRATNEKLFF. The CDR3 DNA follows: TGTGCCAGCAGTTTATCGAAGGGGGCGATTCGGGCAACTAATGAAAAACTGTTTTTT.

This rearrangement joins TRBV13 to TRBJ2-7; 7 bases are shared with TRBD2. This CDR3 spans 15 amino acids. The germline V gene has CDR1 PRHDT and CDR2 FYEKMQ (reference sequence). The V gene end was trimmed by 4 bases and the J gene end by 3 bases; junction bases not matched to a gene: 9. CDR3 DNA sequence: TGTGCCAGCAGCTCCAATCTAGCGGAGGGCTACGAGCAGTACTTC. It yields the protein CASSSNLAEGYEQYF.

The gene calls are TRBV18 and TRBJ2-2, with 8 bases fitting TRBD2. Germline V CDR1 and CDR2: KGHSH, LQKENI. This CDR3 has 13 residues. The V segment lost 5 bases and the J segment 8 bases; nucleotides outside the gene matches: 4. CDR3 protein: CASSAGLEGELFF. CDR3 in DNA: TGTGCCAGCTCAGCGGGACTAGAAGGGGAGCTGTTTTTT.

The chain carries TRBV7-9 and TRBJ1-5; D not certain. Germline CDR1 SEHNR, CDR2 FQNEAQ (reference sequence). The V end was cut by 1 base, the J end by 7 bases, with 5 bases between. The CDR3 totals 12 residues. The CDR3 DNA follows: TGTGCCAGCAGCTTAGACCGGCAGCCCCAGCATTTT. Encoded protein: CASSLDRQPQHF.

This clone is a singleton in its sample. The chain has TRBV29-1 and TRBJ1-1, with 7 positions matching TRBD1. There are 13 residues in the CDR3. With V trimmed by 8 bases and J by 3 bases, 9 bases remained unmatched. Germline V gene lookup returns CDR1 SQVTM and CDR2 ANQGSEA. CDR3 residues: CSFRTGADTEAFF. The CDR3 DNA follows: TGCAGCTTTAGAACAGGGGCTGACACTGAAGCTTTCTTT.